The 3 T cell receptor beta chains reported below all come from one sample, sequenced in a study of identifying expanded T cells in peripheral blood. Using immunoSEQ multiplex PCR, the repertoire was profiled, and TCRdb retains in-frame clones only, with some absent. The table lists some 96,000 clones, around nine tenths of them singletons. The sequenced sample consisted of blood. These receptors came from a person aged 18 to 75 in good health.

The V call is TRBV15, the J call TRBJ2-3; 8 positions agree with TRBD2. J lost 4 bases, V lost 5 bases, and 14 bases had no gene match. This CDR3 spans 17 amino acids. Germline V lookup: CDR1 LNHNV, CDR2 YYDKDF (reference sequence). The CDR3 loop is CATSPLGGGIGADTQYF. In DNA form, the CDR3 reads TGTGCCACCAGCCCACTCGGGGGGGGGATTGGAGCAGATACGCAGTATTTT.

J is TRBJ1-4 and V is TRBV27; D is unresolved. Trimming pared 2 bases from V and 3 bases from J, leaving 10 bases between. CDR3 length: 15 residues. Germline-derived CDR1 and CDR2 are MNHEY and SMNVEV (reference sequence). CDR3 in DNA: TGTGCCAGCAGTTTAGTTTCCGGGTCTAATGAAAAACTGTTTTTT. As protein: CASSLVSGSNEKLFF.

The chain carries TRBV29-1 and TRBJ2-3, with 7 bases that match TRBD2. The CDR3 runs 14 residues. Trimming removed 6 bases from V and 2 bases from J; junction bases left unmatched: 8. Per the germline V gene, CDR1 is SQVTM and CDR2 is ANQGSEA. CDR3: CSVMLAVPTDTQYF. The CDR3 nucleotides read TGCAGCGTCATGCTAGCGGTCCCCACAGATACGCAGTATTTT.